This TCR beta chain comes out of a study of blood T cell repertoires in COVID-19 (TCRdb year 2020). With respect to the entire study: Collaborator samples came from the United States, Italy and Spain and covered acute and convalescent phases of COVID-19. The prospective study material was composed of cDNA or gDNA derived from T cells, B-cell-depleted T cells, or PBMCs. Subjects who had been exposed to COVID-19, were actively infected with it, or had recovered from it provided the deeply sampled blood TCRbeta repertoires that made up the dataset. A freely available public database, intended as a resource for researchers studying the immune response to SARS-CoV-2, is where the repertoires were released. Samples came from the ongoing ImmuneRACE study (first 160 participants) plus 1,254 subjects from 6 global collaborators. Nearly every sample came with metadata listing a de-identified subject ID, COVID-19 status, age in years and sex. Where available, HLA class I and class II types were taken from metadata supplied by the sample provider and were not determined by assay-based typing. Study-level results and caveats: Clinical and demographic metadata were provided uncurated, with the amount varying by source and participant.

TCRbeta CDR3 regions were amplified from genomic DNA using the immunoSEQ Assay, a bias-controlled multiplex PCR. The authors' analysis ran thus. The number of nucleated cells in each sample was estimated by amplification of reference gene primers within the assay. Sequence reads were collapsed and filtered to measure the absolute abundance of every unique TCRbeta CDR3 rearrangement. For each sample, productive Simpson clonality was calculated as the square root of Simpson's diversity index across productive rearrangements. Not all clones reach the TCRdb copy of this immuneACCESS table, which keeps in-frame sequences only. Checked studies attribute under half of the gap to unresolved V genes and leave the rest unexplained. V and J calls plus clone size are reproduced from that table; the DNA served to infer D and trimming. In all, the sample holds 350,000 to 400,000 clones, and 80% to 90% of those were seen once. Clones ranked in the top ten supply roughly 6.6% of the sample.

At one collaborating source in Seattle, patients were enrolled during active infection and were followed longitudinally through the course of disease. Each collaborating institution followed its own protocols to collect whole blood in K2EDTA tubes. For TCRbeta analysis, collaborators shipped samples in one of three forms: frozen whole blood, isolated PBMCs, or DNA extracted from either of those sample types. From the cysteine through the phenylalanine, the CDR3 covers 20 amino acids. Kept here is only the CDR3 DNA, which spans 60 bases and is read in frame from base 1. V loses 0 bases at its end and J loses 1 base; junction bases beyond the gene matches: 13. For CDR1 and CDR2, the germline V gene lists MGHRA and YSYEKL. Concerning this clone: It has no known antigen specificity. Base qualities are not at hand, and no much larger clone is one base apart.

The rearrangement joined TRBV4-1 to TRBJ2-1; 9 nucleotides in the junction match TRBD2. The receptor's source is a woman in her sixties or seventies with COVID-19, enrolled during active disease. Sample: peripheral blood. The CDR3 reads CASSQEEVLAGYGSYNEQFF. In nucleotides, the sequence is TGCGCCAGCAGCCAAGAAGAGGTTCTAGCGGGGTATGGTTCCTACAATGAGCAGTTCTTC.